The clone carrying this T cell receptor beta chain came up a few times. Compared with germline, one end of the junction differs, possibly owing to a read error. The germline V gene encodes CDR1 MDHEN and CDR2 SYDVKM. The CDR3 contains 14 residues. TCRdb ran MiXCR on the PCR reads. The profile shows about 20,000 clones, around a third of them singletons. These data come from a study of metastatic and nonmetastatic thyroid tumors. Thyroid surgery took place with no prior treatment in any patient. The receptor was derived from a female donor with papillary thyroid cancer or a benign thyroid nodule (not recorded which). Some clones in this sample may be carry-over from other donors' samples. The source material was blood. V gene TRBV28 combines with J gene TRBJ2-5; 7 positions agree with TRBD2. The CDR3 DNA reads TGTGCCAGAAAAGAAGCGGGGCCACAAGAGACCCAGTACTTT. This encodes CARKEAGPQETQYF.